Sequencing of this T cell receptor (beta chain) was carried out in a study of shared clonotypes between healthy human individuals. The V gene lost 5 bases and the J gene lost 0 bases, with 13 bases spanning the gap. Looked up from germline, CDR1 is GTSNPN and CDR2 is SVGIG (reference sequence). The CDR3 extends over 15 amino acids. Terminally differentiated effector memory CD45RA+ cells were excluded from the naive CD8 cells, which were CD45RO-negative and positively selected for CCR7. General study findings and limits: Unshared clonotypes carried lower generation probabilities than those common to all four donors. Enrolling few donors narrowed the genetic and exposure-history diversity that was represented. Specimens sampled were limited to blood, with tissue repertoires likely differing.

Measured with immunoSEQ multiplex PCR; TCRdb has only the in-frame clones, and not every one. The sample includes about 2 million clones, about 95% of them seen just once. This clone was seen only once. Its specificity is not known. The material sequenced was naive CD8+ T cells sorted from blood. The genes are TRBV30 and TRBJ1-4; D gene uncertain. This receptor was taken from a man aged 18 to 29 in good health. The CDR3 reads CAWGPGGATNEKLFF. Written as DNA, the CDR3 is TGTGCCTGGGGACCCGGTGGTGCAACTAATGAAAAACTGTTTTTT.